This entry features one T cell receptor (beta chain) sequence. Antigen specificity is unknown. This sample is drawn from a study of shared clonotypes between healthy human individuals. In the study overall: Per-donor plates numbered three CD4 naive, three CD4 memory, two CD8 naive and one CD8 memory.

Study outcomes and limitations: The naive CD4 repertoires of a few donors were compared, and roughly 5% of clonotypes were shared. Non-shared clonotypes were found to have lower generation probabilities than the clonotypes that were shared by all four of the sorted-subset donors.

CDR3 length: 15 amino acids. Germline V gene lookup returns CDR1 SGDLS and CDR2 YYNGEE. Trimming shortened V by 7 bases and J by 7 bases, and 23 bases separated the two germline ends. Measured with immunoSEQ multiplex PCR; TCRdb has only the in-frame clones, and not every one. This sample has about 1.1 million clones, with about 72% found just once. The sequenced sample consisted of memory CD4+ T cells from PBMCs. The subset denotes: CD45RA-negative fraction. The chain joins TRBV9 to TRBJ1-2, with a tentative D call TRBD1 (6 bases). The receptor was isolated from a man aged 18 to 29 in good health. Some clones in this sample may be carry-over from other donors' samples. The CDR3 DNA is TGTGCCAGCTCTCCAGGGCTGGGGGCGCTTGGTGGCTACACCTTC. Encoded protein: CASSPGLGALGGYTF.